This T cell receptor beta chain appears in the sequencing data of a study of human T cells and chemical hapten exposure. TCRdb passed the RACE reads through MiXCR, listing each CDR3 protein once. This table has some 87,000 distinct CDR3 sequences, about 9.4% appearing once. Specified time point: patch test 1, 2 weeks after DPC sensitization. The treatment denotes: therapeutic diphenylcyclopropenone sensitization with weekly scalp DPC. Germline-derived CDR1 and CDR2 are DFQATT and SNEGSKA (reference sequence). Unmatched junction bases numbered 11, after V lost 1 base and J lost 6 bases. The CDR3 length is 16 residues.

V and J are TRBV20-1 and TRBJ2-3; TRBD2 agrees at 9 bases. Sequenced here: whole blood, sampled in connection with sensitization to the hapten diphenylcyclopropenone (DPC). The receptor was derived from a woman aged 50 to 65 with alopecia areata. Some clones in this sample may be carry-over from other donors' samples. The CDR3 reads CSARGDGGRVSDTQYF. The CDR3 DNA follows: TGCAGTGCTAGAGGGGACGGCGGGAGGGTGAGCGATACGCAGTATTTT.